A selection of T cell receptor beta chains follows, all from one sample in a study of T cell changes during pregnancy in multiple sclerosis. The protocol was immunoSEQ multiplex PCR, while the TCRdb copy is restricted to in-frame clones and leaves out a portion. The table lists around 120,000 clones, 80% to 95% of them singletons. The sequences come from peripheral blood, collected after pregnancy. Every receptor here comes from a female donor with multiple sclerosis, enrolled in a pregnancy study. CDR3s include the opening cysteine and the closing phenylalanine or tryptophan. A D gene is named only where the DNA matches it firmly. Size values are once, few and many counts, or a class for expanded clones, and some rows have none.

V: TRBV13; D: TRBD1; size: .; J: TRBJ2-5; CDR3: CASSLPGDSQYF; DNA: TGTGCCAGCAGCTTACCCGGGGACAGCCAATACTTC
V: TRBV5-1; D: TRBD1; size: .; J: TRBJ1-1; CDR3: CASSLHDRVGTEAFF; DNA: TGCGCCAGCAGCCTCCATGACAGGGTGGGGACTGAAGCTTTCTTT
V: TRBV27; D: TRBD1; size: .; J: TRBJ1-1; CDR3: CASSSPGGPEAFF; DNA: TGTGCCAGCAGTTCACCAGGGGGCCCTGAAGCTTTCTTT
V: TRBV18; D: .; size: .; J: TRBJ1-1; CDR3: CASSPLLQGGNTEAFF; DNA: TGTGCCAGCTCACCCTTACTACAGGGTGGGAACACTGAAGCTTTCTTT
V: TRBV7-9; D: TRBD2; size: many; J: TRBJ2-5; CDR3: CASSFSGRGERETQYF; DNA: TGTGCCAGCAGCTTTTCAGGGCGGGGGGAGCGGGAGACCCAGTACTTC
V: TRBV5-4; D: TRBD1; size: once; J: TRBJ2-3; CDR3: CASSPRGQGTDTQYF; DNA: TGTGCCAGCAGCCCCAGAGGACAGGGCACAGATACGCAGTATTTT
V: TRBV7-9; D: TRBD1; size: .; J: TRBJ1-4; CDR3: CASSFMGQINEKLFF; DNA: TGTGCCAGCAGCTTTATGGGACAGATTAATGAAAAACTGTTTTTT
V: TRBV7-8; D: TRBD1; size: .; J: TRBJ2-5; CDR3: CASSKTGAQETQYF; DNA: TGTGCCAGCAGCAAGACAGGGGCACAAGAGACCCAGTACTTC
V: TRBV30; D: .; size: .; J: TRBJ1-3; CDR3: CAWSAGDAGNTIYF; DNA: TGTGCCTGGAGTGCAGGGGACGCTGGAAACACCATATATTTT
V: TRBV27; D: TRBD1; size: .; J: TRBJ2-7; CDR3: CASSFGTGIDEQYF; DNA: TGTGCCAGCAGTTTCGGGACAGGGATTGACGAGCAGTACTTC
V: TRBV15; D: TRBD1; size: few; J: TRBJ2-7; CDR3: CATSMRTGAPYEQYF; DNA: TGTGCCACCAGCATGAGGACAGGGGCGCCCTACGAGCAGTACTTC
V: TRBV5-1; D: TRBD1; size: once; J: TRBJ2-7; CDR3: CASSGGGQGFSYEQYF; DNA: TGCGCCAGCAGCGGGGGGGGACAGGGATTCTCCTACGAGCAGTACTTC
V: TRBV19; D: TRBD2; size: .; J: TRBJ2-7; CDR3: CASSVLAGAMYEQYF; DNA: TGTGCCAGTAGTGTACTAGCGGGGGCGATGTACGAGCAGTACTTC
V: TRBV6-6; D: TRBD1; size: .; J: TRBJ1-6; CDR3: CATQLTGDNSPLHF; DNA: TGTGCCACCCAACTCACAGGGGACAATTCACCCCTCCACTTT
V: TRBV5-1; D: .; size: once; J: TRBJ1-2; CDR3: CASTFGQPRWPMRYTF; DNA: TGCGCCAGCACCTTCGGACAGCCCAGGTGGCCCATGCGCTACACCTTC
V: TRBV2; D: .; size: .; J: TRBJ1-1; CDR3: CASSSDREAFF; DNA: TGTGCCAGCAGTTCCGACAGGGAAGCTTTCTTT
V: TRBV6-1; D: .; size: .; J: TRBJ2-7; CDR3: CATQPPGSYEQYF; DNA: TGTGCCACCCAACCCCCGGGGTCCTACGAGCAGTACTTC
V: TRBV27; D: TRBD2; size: .; J: TRBJ2-2; CDR3: CASFPWGGTNTGELFF; DNA: TGTGCCAGCTTTCCGTGGGGGGGGACGAACACCGGGGAGCTGTTTTTT
V: TRBV11-3; D: .; size: .; J: TRBJ2-5; CDR3: CASSFSSGETQYF; DNA: TGTGCCAGCAGCTTTTCATCGGGAGAGACCCAGTACTTC
V: TRBV4-1; D: TRBD2; size: once; J: TRBJ2-5; CDR3: CASSQDPGGGQETQYF; DNA: TGCGCCAGCAGCCAAGATCCAGGCGGGGGCCAAGAGACCCAGTACTTC
V: TRBV7-7; D: TRBD2; size: .; J: TRBJ2-5; CDR3: CASSPGLAGGETQYF; DNA: TGTGCTAGCAGCCCGGGACTAGCGGGGGGGGAGACCCAGTACTTC
V: TRBV6-1; D: .; size: .; J: TRBJ2-2; CDR3: CASSEWERGELFF; DNA: TGTGCCAGCAGTGAATGGGAGCGGGGGGAGCTGTTTTTT
V: TRBV7-8; D: TRBD1; size: .; J: TRBJ2-7; CDR3: CASSFQGDEQYF; DNA: TGTGCCAGCAGCTTCCAGGGGGACGAGCAGTACTTC
V: TRBV6-1; D: .; size: .; J: TRBJ1-3; CDR3: CASITRSMRNTIYF; DNA: TGTGCCAGCATAACACGGAGTATGAGAAACACCATATATTTT
V: TRBV15; D: .; size: .; J: TRBJ1-5; CDR3: CATSRFDGGFSNQPQHF; DNA: TGTGCCACCAGCAGATTCGACGGGGGGTTTAGCAATCAGCCCCAGCATTTT
V: TRBV5-1; D: TRBD2; size: .; J: TRBJ2-2; CDR3: CASSLAGGSGELFF; DNA: TGCGCCAGCAGCTTGGCCGGGGGGTCCGGGGAGCTGTTTTTT
V: TRBV6-6; D: TRBD1; size: .; J: TRBJ2-1; CDR3: CASSSTGGAYNEQFF; DNA: TGTGCCAGCAGTAGCACAGGGGGCGCCTACAATGAGCAGTTCTTC
V: TRBV6-5; D: .; size: .; J: TRBJ1-1; CDR3: CASLTPTGNTEAFF; DNA: TGTGCCAGCCTTACCCCAACGGGGAACACTGAAGCTTTCTTT
V: TRBV6-6; D: TRBD1; size: .; J: TRBJ2-7; CDR3: CASRMDGTGSYEQYF; DNA: TGTGCCAGCAGGATGGACGGGACAGGTTCCTACGAGCAGTACTTC
V: TRBV4-2; D: TRBD2; size: once; J: TRBJ2-1; CDR3: CASSQDIRSGGFNEQFF; DNA: TGTGCCAGCAGCCAAGATATAAGGAGCGGGGGGTTCAATGAGCAGTTCTTC
V: TRBV2; D: .; size: .; J: TRBJ1-6; CDR3: CASGGEWGFTLHF; DNA: TGTGCCAGCGGAGGAGAATGGGGTTTCACCCTCCACTTT
V: TRBV7-2; D: TRBD2; size: .; J: TRBJ2-3; CDR3: CASSHRTSGYSTDTQYF; DNA: TGTGCCAGCAGCCACAGGACTAGCGGTTATAGCACAGATACGCAGTATTTT
V: TRBV18; D: .; size: .; J: TRBJ1-1; CDR3: CASSLRAATGLMNTEAFF; DNA: TGTGCCAGCTCACTGAGGGCGGCAACAGGGCTGATGAACACTGAAGCTTTCTTT
V: TRBV9; D: TRBD1; size: .; J: TRBJ2-7; CDR3: CASSADRGEQYF; DNA: TGTGCCAGCAGCGCGGACAGGGGCGAGCAGTACTTC
V: TRBV7-7; D: TRBD2; size: .; J: TRBJ2-5; CDR3: CASSLGPAGGQETQYF; DNA: TGTGCTAGCAGCTTAGGACCAGCGGGGGGGCAAGAGACCCAGTACTTC
V: TRBV6-5; D: TRBD1; size: .; J: TRBJ2-7; CDR3: CASSPTGGSSYEQYF; DNA: TGTGCCAGCAGCCCCACAGGGGGTAGCTCCTACGAGCAGTACTTC
V: TRBV4-1; D: .; size: .; J: TRBJ2-1; CDR3: CASSQFGGLLAYNEQFF; DNA: TGCGCCAGCAGTCAATTTGGCGGGCTCCTTGCCTACAATGAGCAGTTCTTC
V: TRBV20-1; D: .; size: .; J: TRBJ2-7; CDR3: CSALTRPEQYF; DNA: TGCAGTGCCTTGACAAGGCCCGAGCAGTACTTC
V: TRBV29-1; D: TRBD1; size: .; J: TRBJ1-1; CDR3: CSVGAGGGTEAFF; DNA: TGCAGCGTTGGGGCAGGGGGCGGGACTGAAGCTTTCTTT
V: TRBV2; D: TRBD1; size: .; J: TRBJ1-5; CDR3: CASTRDRINQPQHF; DNA: TGTGCCAGCACCCGGGACAGAATTAATCAGCCCCAGCATTTT
V: TRBV4-1; D: TRBD2; size: .; J: TRBJ2-1; CDR3: CASSQPGGVYEQFF; DNA: TGCGCCAGCAGTCAACCCGGGGGGGTATATGAGCAGTTCTTC
V: TRBV7-9; D: TRBD1; size: .; J: TRBJ2-5; CDR3: CASSLVDRGLQETQYF; DNA: TGTGCCAGCAGCTTAGTAGACAGGGGGTTGCAAGAGACCCAGTACTTC
V: TRBV7-9; D: TRBD1; size: .; J: TRBJ2-1; CDR3: CASSRTGDEQFF; DNA: TGTGCCAGCAGCCGGACAGGGGATGAGCAGTTCTTC
V: TRBV12-5; D: TRBD2; size: once; J: TRBJ2-2; CDR3: CASGLGDYQGGEELFF; DNA: TGTGCTAGTGGGTTGGGGGACTACCAAGGAGGCGAGGAGCTGTTTTTT
V: TRBV18; D: .; size: .; J: TRBJ2-7; CDR3: CASSRGDEQYF; DNA: TGTGCCAGCTCAAGGGGCGACGAGCAGTACTTC
V: TRBV19; D: TRBD2; size: .; J: TRBJ2-1; CDR3: CASSIDSSGGSSYNEQFF; DNA: TGTGCCAGTAGTATAGACTCTAGCGGGGGGAGCTCCTACAATGAGCAGTTCTTC
V: TRBV19; D: .; size: .; J: TRBJ1-1; CDR3: CASSITGARTEAFF; DNA: TGTGCCAGTAGTATTACGGGAGCCCGCACTGAAGCTTTCTTT
V: TRBV4-1; D: .; size: .; J: TRBJ1-6; CDR3: CASSQRSSGNSPLHF; DNA: TGCGCCAGCAGCCAGCGGTCCTCTGGGAATTCACCCCTCCACTTT
V: TRBV5-1; D: TRBD1; size: .; J: TRBJ1-1; CDR3: CASSFGQGVEAFF; DNA: TGCGCCAGCAGCTTTGGACAGGGAGTTGAAGCTTTCTTT
V: TRBV7-9; D: TRBD2; size: .; J: TRBJ2-1; CDR3: CASSLIAGKSYNEQFF; DNA: TGTGCCAGCAGCTTAATAGCGGGGAAGTCCTACAATGAGCAGTTCTTC
V: TRBV5-5; D: .; size: .; J: TRBJ1-1; CDR3: CASNFQGEVNTEAFF; DNA: TGTGCCAGCAACTTTCAAGGGGAGGTGAACACTGAAGCTTTCTTT
V: TRBV4-1; D: TRBD2; size: .; J: TRBJ2-5; CDR3: CASSQLAGEGETQYF; DNA: TGCGCCAGCAGCCAACTAGCTGGGGAGGGGGAGACCCAGTACTTC
V: TRBV2; D: TRBD2; size: .; J: TRBJ2-5; CDR3: CASRAGALETQYF; DNA: TGTGCCAGCAGAGCGGGGGCACTTGAGACCCAGTACTTC
V: TRBV4-1; D: .; size: .; J: TRBJ1-2; CDR3: CASSQGDTLDGYTF; DNA: TGCGCCAGCAGCCAAGGAGACACTCTTGATGGCTACACCTTC
V: TRBV7-6; D: .; size: .; J: TRBJ2-5; CDR3: CASSTTSTGHVATQYF; DNA: TGTGCCAGCAGCACGACGAGCACAGGGCATGTGGCGACCCAGTACTTC
V: TRBV19; D: .; size: .; J: TRBJ1-5; CDR3: CASKEAASSNQPQHF; DNA: TGTGCCAGTAAGGAGGCAGCCTCAAGCAATCAGCCCCAGCATTTT
V: TRBV27; D: .; size: .; J: TRBJ2-1; CDR3: CASSLSQGEAYNEQFF; DNA: TGTGCCAGCAGTTTATCGCAGGGGGAGGCCTACAATGAGCAGTTCTTC
V: TRBV16; D: TRBD1; size: .; J: TRBJ1-5; CDR3: CASSQQGGNQPQHF; DNA: TGTGCCAGCAGCCAACAGGGGGGCAATCAGCCCCAGCATTTT